These 32 T cell receptor beta chains originate from one sample sequenced in a study of control samples from healthy donors and cancer patients. The assay was immunoSEQ multiplex PCR, and TCRdb's table has in-frame clones only and misses some. The table includes some 140,000 clones, roughly 92% detected once. Material for sequencing was blood. All receptors come from a man aged 25-40 years in good health.

This chain links TRBV13 with TRBJ2-1, with 11 bases identical to TRBD2. V was clipped by 6 bases and J by 5 bases; unmatched bases: 12. Germline-derived CDR1 and CDR2 are PRHDT and FYEKMQ (reference sequence). The CDR3 consists of 17 residues. CDR3: CASRSALAGGFHNEQFF. For the CDR3, the DNA is TGTGCCAGCAGATCGGCGCTAGCGGGAGGATTCCACAATGAGCAGTTCTTC.

This chain's CDR3 is CAIRGGSYEQYF. Written as DNA, the CDR3 is TGTGCCATCCGGGGGGGCTCCTACGAGCAGTACTTC. The chain has TRBV10-3 and TRBJ2-7; 8 bases agree with TRBD2. Germline lookup yields CDR1 ENHRY and CDR2 SYGVKD. The junction had 0 bases not matched to a gene; V was cut back by 8 bases and J by 0 bases. The CDR3 spans 12 residues.

This chain joins TRBV28 and TRBJ2-2, with TRBD1 identical over 10 bases. Trimming at V came to 10 bases and at J to 3 bases, leaving 5 bases not matched to a gene. Germline V gene data show CDR1 as MDHEN and CDR2 as SYDVKM. This CDR3 is 14 amino acids long. The CDR3 protein is CATQGQGYTGELFF. CDR3 DNA: TGTGCCACCCAGGGACAGGGGTACACCGGGGAGCTGTTTTTT.

The chain carries TRBV21-1 and TRBJ2-7; TRBD2, as called in the table, went unchecked against the DNA. TRBV21-1 is given as a pseudogene. The CDR3 runs to 15 residues. The CDR3 sequence: CASSFRVRATYEQYF. CDR3 nucleotides: TGTGCCAGCAGCTTCCGGGTCCGAGCGACCTACGAGCAGTACTTC.

The V gene is TRBV6-5, the J gene TRBJ1-1; possible D gene TRBD1, 5 bases. V was clipped by 0 bases and J by 7 bases, with 12 bases between them. The CDR3 length is 14 residues. In germline, CDR1 is MNHEY, CDR2 SVGAGI. The CDR3 reads CASSYSFGDVEAFF. Written as DNA, the CDR3 is TGTGCCAGCAGTTACTCGTTCGGGGACGTTGAAGCTTTCTTT.

The V and J genes are TRBV4-1 and TRBJ1-2; D is uncertain. The CDR3 consists of 13 residues. Trimming pared 0 bases from V and 7 bases from J, leaving 9 bases between. Germline-derived CDR1 and CDR2 are MGHRA and YSYEKL. The CDR3 spells CASSQDAGFGYTF. CDR3 sequence (DNA): TGCGCCAGCAGCCAAGATGCCGGGTTTGGCTACACCTTC.

The V and J genes are TRBV9 and TRBJ2-2, with 10 bases matching TRBD2. The CDR3 is 18 residues long. Germline-derived CDR1 and CDR2 are SGDLS and YYNGEE. The ends lost 4 bases at V and 0 bases at J; junction bases unmatched: 9. CDR3 sequence (DNA): TGTGCCAGCAGCCTCAGGACTAGCGGTTACACGAACACCGGGGAGCTGTTTTTT. It encodes CASSLRTSGYTNTGELFF.

There are many counts of this clone. The chain uses TRBV7-9 and TRBJ2-3, with 7 bases aligning to TRBD1. The CDR3 sequence is 15 residues long. The trim removed 6 bases at V and 2 bases at J, leaving 8 bases unmatched. Germline-derived CDR1 and CDR2 are SEHNR and FQNEAQ (reference sequence). The CDR3 spells CASSLTTGITDTQYF. The CDR3 nucleotides are TGTGCCAGCAGTCTAACGACAGGGATCACAGATACGCAGTATTTT. Together with reference TRBV7-9 and TRBJ2-3, the CDR3 gives the full variable domain: DTGVSQNPRHKITKRGQNVTFRCDPISEHNRLYWYRQTLGQGPEFLTYFQNEAQLEKSRLLSDRFSAERPKGSFSTLEIQRTEQGDSAMYLCASSLTTGITDTQYFGPGTRLTVL.

The CDR3 nucleotides are TGTGCCAGCAGTTTGGGACCTAATGAAAAACTGTTTTTT. It encodes CASSLGPNEKLFF. The chain combines TRBV12-3 or TRBV12-4 with TRBJ1-4; possible D gene TRBD1, 5 bases. Trimming cost V 3 bases and J 3 bases, with 5 bases left between them. The CDR3 contains 13 residues.

The gene calls are TRBV18 and TRBJ2-2, with TRBD2 identical over 10 bases. This CDR3 spans 16 amino acids. Unmatched junction bases numbered 5, after V lost 1 base and J lost 6 bases. Per the germline V gene, CDR1 is KGHSH and CDR2 is LQKENI. CDR3 protein: CASSPRLAGVPGELFF. For the CDR3, the DNA is TGTGCCAGCTCACCACGCCTAGCGGGGGTCCCCGGGGAGCTGTTTTTT.

The chain joins TRBV19 to TRBJ2-1, with 10 nucleotides matching TRBD2. CDR1 LNHDA and CDR2 SQIVND come from the germline V gene (reference sequence). The length of the CDR3 is 16 residues. The V and J ends lost 2 bases and 9 bases, in that order; junction bases with no gene match: 10. The CDR3 sequence: CASSIPIAGGRGEQFF. CDR3 sequence (DNA): TGTGCCAGTAGTATACCTATAGCGGGAGGCCGGGGTGAGCAGTTCTTC.

The rearrangement joins TRBV10-3 to TRBJ1-1; maybe TRBD1 (6 bases). Trimming stripped 10 bases from V and 1 base from J, with 13 bases between. The CDR3 runs to 13 residues. Germline CDR1 reads ENHRY; CDR2 reads SYGVKD. The CDR3 DNA reads as TGTGCCACCACAGGGTATACGAACACTGAAGCTTTCTTT. Translating gives CATTGYTNTEAFF.

This clone came up a few times. The V and J genes are TRBV6-6 and TRBJ2-1; 7 bases are a match to TRBD2. The CDR3 runs 15 residues. Germline CDR1 MNHNY, CDR2 SVGAGI (reference sequence). V was clipped by 2 bases and J by 10 bases; unmatched bases: 11. CDR3 loop: CASSYVGLEEGEQFF. CDR3 in DNA: TGTGCCAGCAGTTACGTCGGACTAGAGGAAGGCGAGCAGTTCTTC.

The chain recombines TRBV2 with TRBJ2-6; 14 positions match TRBD2. With V trimmed by 7 bases and J by 3 bases, 8 bases remained unmatched. Germline CDR1 and CDR2: SNHLY and FYNNEI. The CDR3 is 18 amino acids. CDR3 coding DNA: TGTGCCAGCACATCGGGACTAGCGGGAGCGGGTGGGGCCAACGTCCTGACTTTC. As protein: CASTSGLAGAGGANVLTF.

This CDR3 is CASPYQGTSTDTQYF. CDR3 in DNA: TGTGCCAGCCCATACCAGGGAACTAGCACAGATACGCAGTATTTT. The V gene is TRBV2, the J gene TRBJ2-3; possible D gene TRBD1, 5 bases. The CDR3 runs to 15 residues. CDR1 is SNHLY, CDR2 FYNNEI, per germline. V lost 8 bases and J lost 0, with 15 bases in between.

V usage is TRBV5-4 and J usage is TRBJ1-4, with TRBD1 matching over 7 bases. Germline lookup yields CDR1 SGHNT and CDR2 YYREEE (reference sequence). CDR3 size: 16 residues. After removal of 4 bases from V and 5 bases from J, the junction contained 11 bases not matched to a gene. The CDR3 protein is CASSRGQNARNEKLFF. DNA for the CDR3: TGTGCCAGCAGCCGGGGACAGAACGCCCGAAATGAAAAACTGTTTTTT.

In DNA form, the CDR3 reads TGTGCCAGCAGTGTCACCGGGACAGGGTCTGGAAACACCATATATTTT. It yields the protein CASSVTGTGSGNTIYF. This chain joins TRBV6-6 and TRBJ1-3; 9 bases map to TRBD1. J was trimmed by 1 base and V by 5 bases; bases with no gene match: 6. Looked up from germline, CDR1 is MNHNY and CDR2 is SVGAGI (reference sequence). The CDR3 is made up of 16 amino acids.

The chain employs TRBV12-5 and TRBJ2-3, with TRBD1 as a possible D gene (5 bases). Trimming pared 9 bases from V and 4 bases from J, leaving 14 bases between. CDR1 and CDR2 (germline): LGHNT, FRNRAP. The CDR3 loop spans 13 amino acids. The CDR3 region is CASGHNNADTQYF. In DNA, the CDR3 is TGTGCTAGCGGACATAACAACGCAGATACGCAGTATTTT.

The sample holds one count of this clone. The V call is TRBV28, the J call TRBJ2-1; 12 bases line up with TRBD2. The germline CDR1 and CDR2 sequences are MDHEN and SYDVKM. The CDR3 contains 20 residues. The junction had 21 bases not matched to a gene; V was cut back by 4 bases and J by 8 bases. The CDR3 protein is CASSSPEITITSGRPHEQFF. The CDR3 DNA reads TGTGCCAGCAGTTCACCAGAAATAACGATCACTAGCGGGAGGCCACATGAGCAGTTCTTC. The whole variable domain, remainder taken from reference TRBV28 and TRBJ2-1, is DVKVTQSSRYLVKRTGEKVFLECVQDMDHENMFWYRQDPGLGLRLIYFSYDVKMKEKGDIPEGYSVSREKKERFSLILESASTNQTSMYLCASSSPEITITSGRPHEQFFGPGTRLTVL.

In its sample, this clone ranks as medium-sized (0.01 to 0.1%). The chain couples TRBV6-4 to TRBJ2-7, with 9 bases lining up with TRBD2. Looked up from germline, CDR1 is MRHNA and CDR2 is SNTAGT. There are 15 residues in the CDR3. V lost 3 bases and J lost 5; bases outside the gene matches: 8. The CDR3 coding sequence is TGTGCCAGCAGTGAGGTAGCGGGAGAGTCCCACGAGCAGTACTTC. This gives the protein CASSEVAGESHEQYF.

The chain joins TRBV11-2 to TRBJ2-1, with 7 nucleotides matching TRBD2. CDR3 length: 16 amino acids. Germline V CDR1 and CDR2: SGHAT, FQNNGV. The V gene end was trimmed by 6 bases and the J gene end by 5 bases; junction bases not matched to a gene: 13. The CDR3 sequence: CASSYTGTTVNNEQFF. In nucleotides, the CDR3 is TGTGCCAGCAGTTACACCGGGACTACCGTAAACAATGAGCAGTTCTTC.

This clone was counted a single time. The chain combines TRBV27 with TRBJ2-2, with TRBD1 matching over 9 bases. The ends lost 4 bases at V and 5 bases at J; junction bases unmatched: 11. CDR3 length: 17 amino acids. Germline V gene sequence: CDR1 MNHEY, CDR2 SMNVEV (reference sequence). CDR3 region: CASSSTGTGYLTGELFF. CDR3 sequence (DNA): TGTGCCAGCAGTTCCACCGGGACAGGGTATTTGACCGGGGAGCTGTTTTTT.

The CDR3 here is CASSRQRNTEAFF. The CDR3 DNA reads TGTGCCAGCTCACGACAGAGGAACACTGAAGCTTTCTTT. The J gene is TRBJ1-1, the V gene TRBV18; D might be TRBD1 (5 bases). Germline CDR1 and CDR2: KGHSH and LQKENI. Trimming stripped 4 bases from V and 1 base from J, with 7 bases between. This CDR3 has 13 residues.

The chain uses TRBV28 and TRBJ1-3; 7 bases agree with TRBD1. V lost 4 bases to trimming and J lost 0 bases; unmatched junction nucleotides: 3. This CDR3 contains 15 residues. The germline V gene encodes CDR1 MDHEN and CDR2 SYDVKM. CDR3 coding DNA: TGTGCCAGCAGTTCGGGACAGATCTCTGGAAACACCATATATTTT. It encodes CASSSGQISGNTIYF.

The rearrangement links TRBV7-9 to TRBJ1-1, with D unresolved. The germline V gene encodes CDR1 SEHNR and CDR2 FQNEAQ (reference sequence). V shed 5 bases and J shed 0 bases, with 13 bases lying between them. This CDR3 is built from 15 residues. The CDR3 DNA reads as TGTGCCAGCAGCGAAGATGGGAGAATGAACACTGAAGCTTTCTTT. Translation gives CASSEDGRMNTEAFF. The full variable domain, completed using reference TRBV7-9 and TRBJ1-1, is DTGVSQNPRHKITKRGQNVTFRCDPISEHNRLYWYRQTLGQGPEFLTYFQNEAQLEKSRLLSDRFSAERPKGSFSTLEIQRTEQGDSAMYLCASSEDGRMNTEAFFGQGTRLTVV.

The genes are TRBV25-1 and TRBJ2-3, with 9 bases lining up with TRBD1. The CDR3 extends over 16 amino acids. Per the germline V gene, CDR1 is MGHDK and CDR2 is SYGVNS. After removal of 6 bases from V and 4 bases from J, the junction contained 11 bases not matched to a gene. The CDR3 coding sequence is TGTGCCAGCAGCCCTCCACAGGGGGCGCGCGCAGATACGCAGTATTTT. It codes for CASSPPQGARADTQYF.

The chain is built from TRBV28 and TRBJ1-6, with D unresolved. CDR1 and CDR2 from the germline V gene are MDHEN and SYDVKM. CDR3 size: 14 residues. The V and J ends lost 6 bases and 6 bases respectively, with 12 bases between them. The CDR3 is CASSEPTRNSPLHF. In DNA, the CDR3 is TGTGCCAGCAGCGAACCGACACGTAATTCACCCCTCCACTTT. Looking up the rest from reference TRBV28 and TRBJ1-6 gives the full variable domain: DVKVTQSSRYLVKRTGEKVFLECVQDMDHENMFWYRQDPGLGLRLIYFSYDVKMKEKGDIPEGYSVSREKKERFSLILESASTNQTSMYLCASSEPTRNSPLHFGNGTRLTVT.

This chain links TRBV29-1 with TRBJ1-1; D ambiguous. Deletions cut 6 bases from V and 1 base from J, with 18 bases between. The CDR3 spans 15 residues. Germline V gene data show CDR1 as SQVTM and CDR2 as ANQGSEA. The CDR3 nucleotides read TGCAGCGTAGTTCCAACCGGTCATCCGAACACTGAAGCTTTCTTT. Translating gives CSVVPTGHPNTEAFF.

This rearrangement joins TRBV6-1 to TRBJ2-5, with TRBD2 as a possible D gene (5 bases). In germline, CDR1 is MNHNS, CDR2 SASEGT. CDR3 length: 13 amino acids. The V gene lost 2 bases and the J gene lost 7 bases, with 11 bases spanning the gap. CDR3 amino acids: CASSEWVGVTQYF. Written as DNA, the CDR3 is TGTGCCAGCAGTGAATGGGTGGGAGTGACCCAGTACTTC.

J is TRBJ2-7 and V is TRBV30; D unresolved. Germline CDR1 reads GTSNPN; CDR2 reads SVGIG (reference sequence). V was trimmed by 0 bases and J by 2 bases, leaving 11 bases between them. This CDR3 has 14 residues. In DNA form, the CDR3 reads TGTGCCTGGAGTGTATCGGCAGAAGCCTACGAGCAGTACTTC. Protein product: CAWSVSAEAYEQYF.

This sequence joins TRBV6-5 and TRBJ1-2, with 9 positions matching TRBD1. Trimming cost V 8 bases and J 1 base; bases outside gene matches: 5. Germline V gene lookup returns CDR1 MNHEY and CDR2 SVGAGI. This CDR3 has 14 amino acids. DNA of the CDR3: TGTGCCAGCGCTGGGACAGGGAGTAACTATGGCTACACCTTC. It translates to CASAGTGSNYGYTF.

This clone was recorded only once. V is TRBV18 and J is TRBJ2-3; D is ambiguous. This CDR3 comprises 16 residues. With 6 bases removed from V and 0 bases from J, the gap between germline ends came to 16 bases. Germline assignment: CDR1 KGHSH and CDR2 LQKENI. For the CDR3, the DNA is TGTGCCAGCTCCCCTTTCGTGGGCCCTAGCACAGATACGCAGTATTTT. Its translation: CASSPFVGPSTDTQYF.